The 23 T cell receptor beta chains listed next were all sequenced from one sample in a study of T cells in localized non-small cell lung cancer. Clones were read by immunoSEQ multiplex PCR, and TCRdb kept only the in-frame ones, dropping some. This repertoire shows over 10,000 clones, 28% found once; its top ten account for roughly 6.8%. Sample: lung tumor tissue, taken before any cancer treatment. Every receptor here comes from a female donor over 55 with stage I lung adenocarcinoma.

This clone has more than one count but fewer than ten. This CDR3 reads CASRPSYNEQFF. The CDR3 region has the DNA TGTGCCAGCAGACCCTCCTACAATGAGCAGTTCTTC. V and J are TRBV6-8 and TRBJ2-1; D remains ambiguous. V was shortened by 6 bases and J by 0 bases, with 3 bases between the two germline ends. Germline V gene lookup returns CDR1 MNHGY and CDR2 SAAAGT. This CDR3 comprises 12 residues.

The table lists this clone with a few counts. The CDR3 nucleotides are TGTGCCAGCAACCAAGGTTGGGGGTATCAAGCTTTCTTT. Its translation is CASNQGWGYQAFF. The J gene is TRBJ1-1, the V gene TRBV2; a weak D match, TRBD1 (5 bases). Per the germline V gene, CDR1 is SNHLY and CDR2 is FYNNEI. V gave up 7 bases and J gave up 9 bases, with 18 bases separating them. The CDR3 consists of 13 residues.

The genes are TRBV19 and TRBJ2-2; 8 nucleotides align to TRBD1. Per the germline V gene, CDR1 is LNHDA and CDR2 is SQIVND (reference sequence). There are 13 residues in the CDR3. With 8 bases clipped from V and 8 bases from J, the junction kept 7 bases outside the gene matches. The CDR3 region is CASRLGQEGELFF. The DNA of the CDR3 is TGTGCCAGTCGACTGGGACAGGAAGGGGAGCTGTTTTTT.

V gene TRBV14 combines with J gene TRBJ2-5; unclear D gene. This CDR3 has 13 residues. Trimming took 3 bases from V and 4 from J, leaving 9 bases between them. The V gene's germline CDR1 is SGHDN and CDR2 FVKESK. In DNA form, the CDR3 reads TGTGCCAGCAGCCACCCGGACGGAGAGACCCAGTACTTC. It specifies CASSHPDGETQYF.

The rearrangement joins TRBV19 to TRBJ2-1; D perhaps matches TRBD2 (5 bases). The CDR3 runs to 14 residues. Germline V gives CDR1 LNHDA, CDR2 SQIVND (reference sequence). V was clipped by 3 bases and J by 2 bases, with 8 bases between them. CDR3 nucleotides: TGTGCCAGTAGTATGACCGGGACCTACAATGAGCAGTTCTTC. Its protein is CASSMTGTYNEQFF.

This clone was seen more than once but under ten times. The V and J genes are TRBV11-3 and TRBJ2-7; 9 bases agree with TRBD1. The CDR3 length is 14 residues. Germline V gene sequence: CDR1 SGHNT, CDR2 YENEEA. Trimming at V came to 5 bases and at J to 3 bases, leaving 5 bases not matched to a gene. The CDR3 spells CASSRGQGYYEQYF. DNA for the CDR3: TGTGCCAGCAGCCGAGGACAGGGGTACTACGAGCAGTACTTC.

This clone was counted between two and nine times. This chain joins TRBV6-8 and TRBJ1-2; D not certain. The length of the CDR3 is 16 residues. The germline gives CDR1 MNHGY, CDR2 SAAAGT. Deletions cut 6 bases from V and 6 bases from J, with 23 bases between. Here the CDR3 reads CASSSWGGIRSDGYTF. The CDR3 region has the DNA TGTGCCAGCAGCAGTTGGGGAGGCATCCGATCAGATGGCTACACCTTC.

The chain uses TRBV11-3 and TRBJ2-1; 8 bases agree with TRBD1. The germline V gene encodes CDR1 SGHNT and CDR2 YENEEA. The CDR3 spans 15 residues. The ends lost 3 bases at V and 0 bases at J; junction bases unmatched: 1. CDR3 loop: CASSFRGLSYNEQFF. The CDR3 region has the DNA TGTGCCAGCAGCTTCAGGGGGCTCTCCTACAATGAGCAGTTCTTC. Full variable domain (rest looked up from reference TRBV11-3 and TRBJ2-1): EAGVVQSPRYKIIEKKQPVAFWCNPISGHNTLYWYLQNLGQGPELLIRYENEEAVDDSQLPKDRFSAERLKGVDSTLKIQPAELGDSAVYLCASSFRGLSYNEQFFGPGTRLTVL.

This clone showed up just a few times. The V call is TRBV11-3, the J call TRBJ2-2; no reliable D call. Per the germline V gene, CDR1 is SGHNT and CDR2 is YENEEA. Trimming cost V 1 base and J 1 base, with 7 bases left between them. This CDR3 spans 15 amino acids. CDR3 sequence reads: CASSLVAGNTGELFF. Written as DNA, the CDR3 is TGTGCCAGCAGCTTAGTGGCAGGGAACACCGGGGAGCTGTTTTTT.

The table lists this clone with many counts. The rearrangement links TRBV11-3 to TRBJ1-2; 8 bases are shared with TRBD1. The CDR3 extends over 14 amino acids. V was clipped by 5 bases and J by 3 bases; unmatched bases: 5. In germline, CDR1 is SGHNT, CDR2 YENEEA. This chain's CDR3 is CASSATGADYGYTF. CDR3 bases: TGTGCCAGCAGCGCGACAGGGGCGGACTATGGCTACACCTTC.

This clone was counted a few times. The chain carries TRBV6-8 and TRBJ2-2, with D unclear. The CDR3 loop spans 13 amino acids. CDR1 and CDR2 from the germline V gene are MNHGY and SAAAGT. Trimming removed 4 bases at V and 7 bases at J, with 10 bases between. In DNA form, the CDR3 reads TGTGCCAGCAGTTTGGTCTTGCGCGGGGAGCTGTTTTTT. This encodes CASSLVLRGELFF.

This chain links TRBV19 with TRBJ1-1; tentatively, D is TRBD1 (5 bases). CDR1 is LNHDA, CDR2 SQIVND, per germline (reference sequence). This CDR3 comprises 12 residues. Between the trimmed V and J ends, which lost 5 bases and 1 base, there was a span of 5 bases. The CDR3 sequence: CASSDRNTEAFF. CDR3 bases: TGTGCCAGTAGTGACAGGAACACTGAAGCTTTCTTT.

The CDR3: CASSTPGWGTQYF. The CDR3 nucleotides read TGTGCCAGTAGTACGCCGGGTTGGGGGACCCAGTACTTC. This rearrangement joins TRBV19 to TRBJ2-5; D is undetermined. Germline values: CDR1 LNHDA, CDR2 SQIVND (reference sequence). Trimming removed 4 bases at V and 7 bases at J, with 13 bases between. This CDR3 spans 13 amino acids.

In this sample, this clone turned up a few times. For the CDR3, the DNA is TGTGCCAGCAGCTTGGCACCTGGTACAGATACGCAGTATTTT. As protein: CASSLAPGTDTQYF. This rearrangement joins TRBV9 to TRBJ2-3; no reliable D call. CDR1 and CDR2 from the germline V gene are SGDLS and YYNGEE. The length of the CDR3 is 14 residues. Trimming took off 4 bases at V and 3 bases at J, with 12 bases between the two ends.

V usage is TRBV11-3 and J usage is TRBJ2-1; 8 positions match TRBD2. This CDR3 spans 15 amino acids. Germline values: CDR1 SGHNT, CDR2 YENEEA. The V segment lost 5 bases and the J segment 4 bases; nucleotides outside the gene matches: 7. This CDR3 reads CASSPLAGLYNEQFF. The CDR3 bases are TGTGCCAGCAGCCCATTAGCGGGGCTTTACAATGAGCAGTTCTTC.

CDR3 nucleotide sequence: TGTGCCAGCACCCCGTGGGGTAACTCTGGGGCCAACGTCCTGACTTTC. This gives the protein CASTPWGNSGANVLTF. This chain joins TRBV6-8 and TRBJ2-6; D is ambiguous. The CDR3 spans 16 residues. Per the germline V gene, CDR1 is MNHGY and CDR2 is SAAAGT. Trimming left V 7 bases short and J 0 bases short, with 13 bases between.

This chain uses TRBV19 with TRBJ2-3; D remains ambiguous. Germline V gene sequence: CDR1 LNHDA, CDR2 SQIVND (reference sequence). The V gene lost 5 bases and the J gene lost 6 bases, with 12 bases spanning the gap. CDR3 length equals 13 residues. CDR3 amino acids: CASSFTTSDTQYF. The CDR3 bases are TGTGCCAGTAGTTTTACTACATCGGATACGCAGTATTTT.

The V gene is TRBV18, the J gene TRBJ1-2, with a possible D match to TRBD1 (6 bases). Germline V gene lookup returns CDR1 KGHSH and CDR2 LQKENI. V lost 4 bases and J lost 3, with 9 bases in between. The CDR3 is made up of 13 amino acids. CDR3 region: CASSQGEDYGYTF. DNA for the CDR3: TGTGCCAGCTCACAGGGGGAGGACTATGGCTACACCTTC.

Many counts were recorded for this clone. CDR3 bases: TGCGCCAGCAGCCAAGACGGAACTAATGAAAAACTGTTTTTT. It yields the protein CASSQDGTNEKLFF. This chain connects TRBV4-1 to TRBJ1-4; D is uncertain. CDR3 length: 14 amino acids. Germline CDR1 MGHRA, CDR2 YSYEKL. Trimming took 0 bases from V and 1 from J, leaving 3 bases between them.

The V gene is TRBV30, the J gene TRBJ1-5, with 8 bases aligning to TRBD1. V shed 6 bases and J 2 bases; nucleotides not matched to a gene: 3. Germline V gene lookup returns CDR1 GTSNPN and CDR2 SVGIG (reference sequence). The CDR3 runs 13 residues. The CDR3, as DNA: TGTGCCTGTGACAGGGGAGGCAATCAGCCCCAGCATTTT. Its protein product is CACDRGGNQPQHF.

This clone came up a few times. CDR3 in amino acids: CASSTGQGVGQPQHF. The CDR3 region has the DNA TGTGCCAGCAGTACAGGACAGGGGGTAGGTCAGCCCCAGCATTTT. The rearrangement links TRBV6-8 to TRBJ1-5; 10 bases are shared with TRBD1. Germline trimming cut 5 bases from V and 6 bases from J; bases unmatched to any gene: 7. From germline, CDR1 is MNHGY and CDR2 SAAAGT. There are 15 residues in the CDR3.

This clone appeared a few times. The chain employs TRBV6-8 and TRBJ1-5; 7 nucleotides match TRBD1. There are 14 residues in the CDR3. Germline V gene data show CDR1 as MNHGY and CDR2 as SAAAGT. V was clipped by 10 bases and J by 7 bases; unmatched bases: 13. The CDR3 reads CAINSGGNGQPQHF. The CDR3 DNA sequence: TGTGCCATCAACTCAGGGGGGAACGGCCAGCCCCAGCATTTT.

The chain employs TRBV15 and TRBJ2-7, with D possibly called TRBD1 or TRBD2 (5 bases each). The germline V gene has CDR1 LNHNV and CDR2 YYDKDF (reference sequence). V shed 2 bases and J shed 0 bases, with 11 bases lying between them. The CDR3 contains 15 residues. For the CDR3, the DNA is TGTGCCACCAGCAGACCGGGACGGACCTCCTACGAGCAGTACTTC. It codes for CATSRPGRTSYEQYF. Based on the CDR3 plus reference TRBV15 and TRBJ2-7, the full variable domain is DAMVIQNPRYQVTQFGKPVTLSCSQTLNHNVMYWYQQKSSQAPKLLFHYYDKDFNNEADTPDNFQSRRPNTSFCFLDIRSPGLGDTAMYLCATSRPGRTSYEQYFGPGTRLTVT.